Listed below are T cell receptor beta chains from one sample, sequenced in a study of cytotoxic CD8 clonotypes in ibrutinib-treated CLL. TCRdb keeps only in-frame clones here, not all; method: immunoSEQ multiplex PCR. The data hold approximately 9,200 clones, with under 85% observed a single time. This sample comprised PBMCs, obtained before ibrutinib treatment. The origin of the receptors is a human donor with chronic lymphocytic leukemia. Both conserved end residues are part of each CDR3. Each record gives: clone size, V gene, J gene, D gene, CDR3 protein, CDR3 DNA. The D gene is left open where the match is weak. Clone size is shown for a subset of rows, as once, few, many or a class of expanded clone.

NA	TRBV6-1	TRBJ2-2	NA	CASSSAYTGELFF	TGTGCCAGCAGTTCAGCCTACACCGGGGAGCTGTTTTTT
few	TRBV18	TRBJ1-2	TRBD1	CASSSGQSTNYGYTF	TGTGCCAGCTCATCGGGACAGTCTACTAACTATGGCTACACCTTC
NA	TRBV4-1	TRBJ1-2	TRBD1	CASSQGDRDYGYTF	TGCGCCAGCAGCCAAGGTGACAGGGACTATGGCTACACCTTC
few	TRBV5-4	TRBJ1-1	NA	CASSWGKGEAFF	TGTGCCAGCAGCTGGGGGAAAGGTGAAGCTTTCTTT
few	TRBV7-8	TRBJ1-2	NA	CASSLDGNYGYTF	TGTGCCAGCAGCTTAGACGGGAACTATGGCTACACCTTC
few	TRBV30	TRBJ1-6	NA	CASTGRTHSPLHF	TGTGCCTCCACTGGCAGGACCCATTCACCCCTCCACTTT
NA	TRBV5-1	TRBJ2-3	TRBD1	CASSFLNRGGTDTQYF	TGCGCCAGCAGCTTTCTCAACAGGGGAGGCACAGATACGCAGTATTTT
once	TRBV19	TRBJ1-2	TRBD1	CASSTTGRGLYGYTF	TGTGCCAGTAGTACGACAGGGAGGGGCCTCTATGGCTACACCTTC
NA	TRBV9	TRBJ2-7	TRBD1	CASSVGQGPSYEQYF	TGTGCCAGCAGCGTAGGACAGGGGCCATCCTACGAGCAGTACTTC
NA	TRBV5-8	TRBJ2-4	NA	CASSHSGYTKNIQYF	TGTGCCAGCAGCCATAGCGGTTATACCAAAAACATTCAGTACTTC
few	TRBV5-5	TRBJ2-3	NA	CASSLEWGADTQYF	TGTGCCAGCAGCTTGGAATGGGGAGCAGATACGCAGTATTTT
NA	TRBV10-3	TRBJ2-7	TRBD2	CASIVGGANSYEQYF	TGTGCCAGCATCGTCGGGGGGGCAAACTCCTACGAGCAGTACTTC
NA	TRBV18	TRBJ2-6	NA	CASSPTYGANVLTF	TGTGCCAGCTCACCCACTTACGGGGCCAACGTCCTGACTTTC
NA	TRBV6-4	TRBJ1-1	TRBD1	CASSPGGVNTEAFF	TGTGCCAGCAGTCCAGGGGGGGTGAACACTGAAGCTTTCTTT
medium-sized	TRBV9	TRBJ2-5	TRBD1	CASSTDRGGETQYF	TGTGCCAGCAGCACGGACAGGGGGGGAGAGACCCAGTACTTC
NA	TRBV2	TRBJ2-7	TRBD2	CASSEAGGLGEQYF	TGTGCCAGCAGTGAAGCGGGAGGGCTTGGGGAGCAGTACTTC
few	TRBV19	TRBJ1-1	NA	CASSIGRNTEAFF	TGTGCCAGTAGTATCGGCAGGAACACTGAAGCTTTCTTT
NA	TRBV19	TRBJ2-3	TRBD2	CASWGGRASDTQYF	TGTGCCAGTTGGGGCGGGAGGGCCTCGGATACGCAGTATTTT
NA	TRBV5-1	TRBJ1-6	TRBD1	CASSLEGSQGANSPLHF	TGCGCCAGCAGCTTGGAAGGGTCACAGGGGGCGAATTCACCCCTCCACTTT
NA	TRBV19	TRBJ2-5	NA	CASSIGQGEETQYF	TGTGCCAGTAGTATAGGCCAGGGAGAAGAGACCCAGTACTTC
NA	TRBV9	TRBJ2-1	NA	CASSVAMDSSYNEQFF	TGTGCCAGCAGCGTAGCTATGGACAGCTCCTACAATGAGCAGTTCTTC
once	TRBV5-4	TRBJ2-2	NA	CASSLDTGELFF	TGTGCCAGCAGCCTGGATACCGGGGAGCTGTTTTTT
once	TRBV11-2	TRBJ1-4	NA	CASSFQPGPLGEKLFF	TGTGCCAGCAGCTTCCAGCCGGGTCCACTAGGTGAAAAACTGTTTTTT
NA	TRBV7-9	TRBJ1-1	TRBD1	CASSNQGGTEAFF	TGTGCCAGCAGCAACCAGGGGGGGACTGAAGCTTTCTTT
NA	TRBV27	TRBJ2-5	TRBD2	CASSLFSSGTRATQYF	TGTGCCAGCAGTTTATTTTCTAGCGGGACACGAGCGACCCAGTACTTC
NA	TRBV18	TRBJ1-6	TRBD1	CASSPRGQGVDSPLHF	TGTGCCAGCTCACCACGGGGACAGGGGGTTGATTCACCCCTCCACTTT
few	TRBV21-1	TRBJ2-1	NA	CASSKAQGSYNEQFF	TGTGCCAGCAGCAAAGCTCAGGGCTCCTACAATGAGCAGTTCTTC
NA	TRBV19	TRBJ1-2	NA	CASSIRGDGYTF	TGTGCCAGTAGTATCCGGGGGGATGGCTACACCTTC
medium-sized	TRBV9	TRBJ2-1	NA	CASSVELATRGGNEQFF	TGTGCCAGCAGCGTAGAACTAGCAACCAGAGGCGGAAATGAGCAGTTCTTC
NA	TRBV27	TRBJ2-1	TRBD1	CASTQKGTGDYNEQFF	TGTGCCAGCACCCAGAAGGGGACAGGGGACTACAATGAGCAGTTCTTC
few	TRBV6-9	TRBJ2-3	TRBD1	CASSYWGQGNADTQYF	TGTGCCAGCAGTTACTGGGGACAGGGGAACGCAGATACGCAGTATTTT
NA	TRBV6-6	TRBJ2-7	NA	CASSSDSSVSYEQYF	TGTGCCAGCAGTTCCGATAGCTCGGTATCCTACGAGCAGTACTTC
NA	TRBV6-4	TRBJ2-1	TRBD1	CASSPQQGAAYNEQFF	TGTGCCAGCAGCCCTCAACAGGGGGCGGCCTACAATGAGCAGTTCTTC
NA	TRBV18	TRBJ1-5	TRBD1	CASSPGDRSNQPQHF	TGTGCCAGCTCACCAGGGGACAGGAGCAATCAGCCCCAGCATTTT
NA	TRBV28	TRBJ1-5	NA	CASRVQGERNQPQHF	TGTGCCAGCAGGGTACAGGGTGAGAGGAATCAGCCCCAGCATTTT
NA	TRBV5-1	TRBJ2-3	TRBD2	CASSPGLAGSATDTQYF	TGCGCCAGCAGCCCGGGACTAGCGGGATCCGCCACAGATACGCAGTATTTT
NA	TRBV19	TRBJ2-7	NA	CASSIGIRAPYEQYF	TGTGCCAGTAGTATTGGGATTCGGGCCCCCTACGAGCAGTACTTC
NA	TRBV5-5	TRBJ1-5	TRBD1	CASSYTGGQYQPQHF	TGTGCCAGCAGCTATACAGGGGGCCAATATCAGCCCCAGCATTTT
NA	TRBV6-6	TRBJ1-1	TRBD1	CASTKGDRGAFF	TGTGCCAGCACCAAAGGGGACAGGGGGGCTTTCTTT
NA	TRBV29-1	TRBJ1-1	NA	CSVERDAQGTEAFF	TGCAGCGTTGAGAGGGACGCCCAGGGGACTGAAGCTTTCTTT
NA	TRBV7-9	TRBJ1-2	NA	CASSLGGGLDGYTF	TGTGCCAGCAGCTTAGGTGGGGGGCTTGATGGCTACACCTTC
NA	TRBV29-1	TRBJ2-7	TRBD1	CSAGGDRVGEQYF	TGCAGCGCCGGCGGGGACAGGGTAGGCGAGCAGTACTTC
NA	TRBV7-8	TRBJ2-2	TRBD2	CASSLTPGLPNTGELFF	TGTGCCAGCAGCTTAACACCGGGACTACCCAACACCGGGGAGCTGTTTTTT
NA	TRBV13	TRBJ2-7	NA	CASSLGLEQYF	TGTGCCAGCAGCTTAGGCCTAGAGCAGTACTTC
NA	TRBV7-9	TRBJ1-3	NA	CASSRGGVSGNTIYF	TGTGCCAGCAGCCGAGGTGGGGTCTCTGGAAACACCATATATTTT
few	TRBV5-6	TRBJ2-7	NA	CASSSLYTGSYEQYF	TGTGCCAGCAGCTCGCTATACACGGGTTCCTACGAGCAGTACTTC
NA	TRBV28	TRBJ1-4	TRBD1	CASSLGDRGHWEKLFF	TGTGCCAGCAGTTTGGGGGACAGGGGGCATTGGGAAAAACTGTTTTTT
few	TRBV21-1	TRBJ2-7	NA	CASSNSPGGLASEQYF	TGTGCCAGCAGCAATTCCCCAGGGGGACTAGCGAGCGAGCAGTACTTC